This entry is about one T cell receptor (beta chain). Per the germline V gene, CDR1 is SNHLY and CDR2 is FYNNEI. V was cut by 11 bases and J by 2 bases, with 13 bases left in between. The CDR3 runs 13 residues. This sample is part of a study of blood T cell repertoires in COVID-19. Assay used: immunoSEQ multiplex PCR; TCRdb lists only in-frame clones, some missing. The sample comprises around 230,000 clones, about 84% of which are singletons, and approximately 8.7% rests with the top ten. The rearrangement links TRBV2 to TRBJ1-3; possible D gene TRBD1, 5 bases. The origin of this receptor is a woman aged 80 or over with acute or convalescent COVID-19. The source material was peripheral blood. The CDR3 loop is CAWRGLPGNTIYF. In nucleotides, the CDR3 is TGTGCCTGGAGGGGTCTTCCTGGAAACACCATATATTTT.